This TCR beta chain was recovered during a study of blood T cell repertoires in COVID-19 (dated by TCRdb to the early 2020s). Regarding the research as a whole: The collaborator samples originated in the United States, Italy and Spain and spanned the acute and convalescent phases of COVID-19. The material from the prospective study consisted of cDNA or gDNA derived from T cells, B-cell-depleted T cells, or PBMCs. Deeply sampled blood TCRbeta repertoires from subjects exposed to, actively infected with, or recovered from COVID-19 were included in the dataset. The repertoires were released in a freely available public database intended as a resource for research on the immune response to SARS-CoV-2. Samples came from the ongoing ImmuneRACE study (first 160 participants) plus 1,254 subjects from 6 global collaborators. The sample metadata nearly always contained a de-identified subject ID, COVID-19 status, age in years and sex. Where available, HLA class I and class II types were taken from metadata supplied by the sample provider and were not determined by assay-based typing.

Details on this clone: Its recognized antigen is unknown. No base qualities exist here, and no much larger clone lies one base off it.

On the study overall, not on this receptor specifically: The amount of clinical and demographic metadata varied by source and participant and was provided uncurated.

The CDR3 measures 14 amino acids from cysteine to phenylalanine. The DNA shown is the 42-base CDR3, in frame from base 1. Trimming takes 6 bases from V and 4 bases from J, and the germline ends sit 12 bases apart. The germline V gene encodes CDR1 SGHTA and CDR2 FQGNSA. Collaborating institutions collected whole blood in K2EDTA tubes following their own protocols. For TCRbeta analysis, collaborator samples were shipped as frozen whole blood, as isolated PBMCs, or as DNA extracted from either sample type. The immunoSEQ Assay, a bias-controlled multiplex PCR, was used to amplify TCRbeta CDR3 regions from genomic DNA. The published analysis was carried out like this. Nucleated cell counts per sample were estimated from amplification of reference gene primers within the assay. Sequence reads were collapsed and filtered to measure the absolute abundance of every unique TCRbeta CDR3 rearrangement. For each sample, productive Simpson clonality was calculated as the square root of Simpson's diversity index over productive rearrangements. As stored in TCRdb, this immuneACCESS dataset retains in-frame rearrangements with V and J assigned. A fraction of the clones does not appear; measured against another copy, unresolved V genes explain less than half of the discrepancy, and the remainder lacks a known reason. That table furnishes V, J and clone size, whereas the DNA furnished D and trimming. The sample yields 30,000 to 40,000 clones; approximately 86% were counted once. The ten most abundant clones make up 62% of the sample.

The receptor's source is a man in his 70s with acute or convalescent COVID-19. The sample taken for sequencing was peripheral blood. The V and J segments used are TRBV7-2 and TRBJ1-4; TRBD1 is a weak D gene call, 5 bases matching. The CDR3 region: CASRRGGDNEKLFF. The base sequence is TGTGCCAGCAGACGCGGGGGAGATAATGAAAAACTGTTTTTT.